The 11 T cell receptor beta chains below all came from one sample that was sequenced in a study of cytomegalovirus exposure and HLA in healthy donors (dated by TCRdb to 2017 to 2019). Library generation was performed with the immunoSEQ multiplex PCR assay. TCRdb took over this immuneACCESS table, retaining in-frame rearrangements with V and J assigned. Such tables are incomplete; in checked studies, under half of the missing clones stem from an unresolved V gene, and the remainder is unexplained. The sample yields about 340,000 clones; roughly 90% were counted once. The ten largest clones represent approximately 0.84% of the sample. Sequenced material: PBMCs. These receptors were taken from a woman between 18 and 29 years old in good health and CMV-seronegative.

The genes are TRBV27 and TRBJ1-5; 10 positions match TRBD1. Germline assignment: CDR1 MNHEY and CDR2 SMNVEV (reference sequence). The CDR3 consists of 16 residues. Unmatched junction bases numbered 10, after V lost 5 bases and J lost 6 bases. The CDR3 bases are TGTGCCAGCAGTCCGGGGGGGGACAGGGGTTTTCAGCCCCAGCATTTT. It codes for CASSPGGDRGFQPQHF.

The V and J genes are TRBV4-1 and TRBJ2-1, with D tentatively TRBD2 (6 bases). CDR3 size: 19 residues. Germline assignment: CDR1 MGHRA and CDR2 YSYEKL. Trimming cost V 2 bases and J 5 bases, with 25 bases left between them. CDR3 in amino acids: CASSQLPVPLGGGDNEQFF. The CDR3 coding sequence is TGCGCCAGCAGCCAACTTCCGGTCCCTCTAGGAGGAGGGGACAATGAGCAGTTCTTC.

CDR3 in amino acids: CASSSRDSSMNTEAFF. CDR3 DNA sequence: TGTGCCAGCAGTTCCCGGGACAGTTCCATGAACACTGAAGCTTTCTTT. The chain employs TRBV6-5 and TRBJ1-1, with 7 bases that match TRBD1. The CDR3 consists of 16 residues. The germline gives CDR1 MNHEY, CDR2 SVGAGI. Unmatched junction bases numbered 8, after V lost 4 bases and J lost 0 bases.

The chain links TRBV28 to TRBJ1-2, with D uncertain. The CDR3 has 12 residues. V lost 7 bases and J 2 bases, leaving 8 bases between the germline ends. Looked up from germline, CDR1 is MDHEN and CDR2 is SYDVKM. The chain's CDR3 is CASITQNYGYTF. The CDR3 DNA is TGTGCCAGCATTACCCAGAACTATGGCTACACCTTC.

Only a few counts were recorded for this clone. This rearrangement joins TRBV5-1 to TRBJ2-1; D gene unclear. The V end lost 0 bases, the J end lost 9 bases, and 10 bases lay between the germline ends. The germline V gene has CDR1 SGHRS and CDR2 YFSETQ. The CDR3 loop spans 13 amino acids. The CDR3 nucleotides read TGCGCCAGCAGCTTGGCCCACGGCGGTGAGCAGTTCTTC. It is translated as CASSLAHGGEQFF.

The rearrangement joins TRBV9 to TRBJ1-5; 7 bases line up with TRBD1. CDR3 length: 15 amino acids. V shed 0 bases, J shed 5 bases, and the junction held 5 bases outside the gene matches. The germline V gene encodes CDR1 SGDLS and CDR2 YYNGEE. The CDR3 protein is CASSVGNRGDQPQHF. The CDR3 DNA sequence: TGTGCCAGCAGCGTAGGGAACAGGGGCGATCAGCCCCAGCATTTT.

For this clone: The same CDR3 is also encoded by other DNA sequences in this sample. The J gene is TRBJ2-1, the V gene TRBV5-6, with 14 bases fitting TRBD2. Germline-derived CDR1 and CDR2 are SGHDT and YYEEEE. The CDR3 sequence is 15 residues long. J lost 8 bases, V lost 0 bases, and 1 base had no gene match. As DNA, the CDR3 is TGTGCCAGCAGCTTGGGACTAGCGGGAGGGTATGAGCAGTTCTTC. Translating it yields CASSLGLAGGYEQFF.

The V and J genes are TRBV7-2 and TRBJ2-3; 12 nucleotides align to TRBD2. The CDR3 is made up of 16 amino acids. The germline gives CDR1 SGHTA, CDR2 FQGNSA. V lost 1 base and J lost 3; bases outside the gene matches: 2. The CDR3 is CASSLGLAGETDTQYF. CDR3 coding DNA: TGTGCCAGCAGCTTAGGACTAGCGGGAGAGACAGATACGCAGTATTTT. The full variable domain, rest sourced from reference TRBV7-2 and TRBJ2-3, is GAGVSQSPSNKVTEKGKDVELRCDPISGHTALYWYRQSLGQGLEFLIYFQGNSAPDKSGLPSDRFSAERTGGSVSTLTIQRTQQEDSAVYLCASSLGLAGETDTQYFGPGTRLTVL.

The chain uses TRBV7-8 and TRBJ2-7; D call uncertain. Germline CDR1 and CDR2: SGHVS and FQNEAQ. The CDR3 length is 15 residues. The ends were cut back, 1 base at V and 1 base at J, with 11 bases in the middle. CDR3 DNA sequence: TGTGCCAGCAGCTTAGGGCCAACAAAATCCTACGAGCAGTACTTC. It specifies CASSLGPTKSYEQYF.

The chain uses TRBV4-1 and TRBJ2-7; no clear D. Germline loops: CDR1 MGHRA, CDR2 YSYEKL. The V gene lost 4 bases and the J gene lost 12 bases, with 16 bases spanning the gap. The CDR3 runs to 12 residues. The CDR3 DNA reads TGCGCCAGCAGCCCCCCTGGGCACATCCGGTACTTC. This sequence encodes CASSPPGHIRYF.

Here the CDR3 DNA reads TGTGCCAGTAGTATCTTGGAGAATCAGCCCCAGCATTTT. This gives the protein CASSILENQPQHF. The chain links TRBV19 to TRBJ1-5; unclear D gene. Trimming removed 3 bases at V and 4 bases at J, with 7 bases between. The CDR3 sequence is 13 residues long. Germline V gives CDR1 LNHDA, CDR2 SQIVND (reference sequence).